The 25 T cell receptor beta chains presented below share a single source sample, sequenced in a study of blood T cell repertoires in COVID-19. Repertoires were generated with immunoSEQ multiplex PCR, while TCRdb's copy carries only in-frame clones and drops some. The sample has some 400,000 clones, 87% seen once. The material sequenced was PBMCs or T cells enriched from blood (not recorded which). These TCRs come from a young man who had recovered from COVID-19.

This chain connects TRBV5-4 to TRBJ2-7; D is unclear. Trimming cost V 4 bases and J 2 bases, with 7 bases left between them. The CDR3 contains 12 residues. Germline CDR1 reads SGHNT; CDR2 reads YYREEE (reference sequence). In DNA form, the CDR3 reads TGTGCCAGCAGCGCGCCGACCTACGAGCAGTACTTC. This codes for CASSAPTYEQYF.

The V call is TRBV29-1, the J call TRBJ1-3; no clear D gene. The CDR3 length is 13 residues. Trimming removed 4 bases at V and 4 bases at J, with 11 bases between. Germline values: CDR1 SQVTM, CDR2 ANQGSEA. CDR3 loop: CSVGKGAGNTIYF. The CDR3 nucleotides are TGCAGCGTTGGGAAGGGAGCCGGAAACACCATATATTTT.

The chain recombines TRBV18 with TRBJ2-7; TRBD1 agrees at 9 bases. The CDR3 loop spans 15 amino acids. V lost 2 bases to trimming and J lost 3 bases; unmatched junction nucleotides: 5. Germline-derived CDR1 and CDR2 are KGHSH and LQKENI. The CDR3 here is CASSPRDRVGYEQYF. Here the CDR3 DNA reads TGTGCCAGCTCACCAAGGGACAGGGTGGGCTACGAGCAGTACTTC.

This chain connects TRBV27 to TRBJ1-2, with D tentatively TRBD1 (5 bases). The CDR3 is 14 amino acids. Per the germline V gene, CDR1 is MNHEY and CDR2 is SMNVEV (reference sequence). Trimming took 7 bases from V and 1 from J, leaving 13 bases between them. CDR3 coding DNA: TGTGCCAGCAACCTGGGAGGGGTTAACTATGGCTACACCTTC. Protein product: CASNLGGVNYGYTF.

This chain joins TRBV5-1 and TRBJ1-2, with TRBD1 as a possible D gene (5 bases). The germline V gene encodes CDR1 SGHRS and CDR2 YFSETQ. The CDR3 has 16 residues. V was clipped by 0 bases and J by 8 bases, with 20 bases between them. CDR3 nucleotides: TGCGCCAGCAGCTTGGGGAACGGCGGGGCACCGTCCGGCTACACCTTC. It encodes CASSLGNGGAPSGYTF.

In its sample, this clone was seen a few times. The chain combines TRBV2 with TRBJ2-5, with D maybe TRBD2 (7 bases). CDR1 is SNHLY and CDR2 is FYNNEI in the germline V gene. Trimming removed 7 bases from V and 5 bases from J, with 17 bases in between. This CDR3 region has 14 residues. The CDR3 sequence: CASNRGGAGETQYF. The CDR3 DNA reads TGTGCCAGCAACCGAGGGGGAGCGGGGGAGACCCAGTACTTC.

This chain uses TRBV5-1 with TRBJ1-4; no firm D call. V was cut by 4 bases and J by 0 bases, with 10 bases left in between. The germline V gene encodes CDR1 SGHRS and CDR2 YFSETQ. The CDR3 contains 15 residues. The CDR3 DNA sequence: TGCGCCAGCAGCACGACACCTGCAACTAATGAAAAACTGTTTTTT. It encodes CASSTTPATNEKLFF.

The chain carries TRBV11-2 and TRBJ2-3; 9 bases match TRBD2. Trimming cost V 5 bases and J 2 bases; bases outside gene matches: 8. The CDR3 has 16 amino acids. Germline V gene lookup returns CDR1 SGHAT and CDR2 FQNNGV. In DNA, the CDR3 is TGTGCCAGCAGCATTTCGCGGGGGGGATCCACAGATACGCAGTATTTT. This gives the protein CASSISRGGSTDTQYF.

This clone occurred once. This chain joins TRBV6-6 and TRBJ2-3, with D tentatively TRBD2 (6 bases). V was cut by 0 bases and J by 4 bases, with 8 bases left in between. Germline V CDR1 and CDR2: MNHNY, SVGAGI (reference sequence). The CDR3 loop spans 14 amino acids. This CDR3 is CASSYSTGADTQYF. The DNA of the CDR3 is TGTGCCAGCAGTTACTCGACGGGGGCAGATACGCAGTATTTT.

The rearrangement joins TRBV6-4 to TRBJ1-3, with D possibly TRBD1 on 6 matching bases. With 9 bases removed from V and 0 bases from J, the gap between germline ends came to 18 bases. The CDR3 contains 16 residues. Germline V gene data show CDR1 as MRHNA and CDR2 as SNTAGT. The CDR3 spells CARNRVLLNSGNTIYF. The CDR3 nucleotides are TGTGCCAGAAACAGGGTTCTGCTAAACTCTGGAAACACCATATATTTT.

The chain uses TRBV3-1 (or the pseudogene TRBV3-2) and TRBJ2-3, with a tentative D call TRBD1 (5 bases). Germline V gives CDR1 LGHDT, CDR2 YNNKEL (reference sequence). Trimming took 1 base from V and 3 from J, leaving 11 bases between them. The CDR3 runs to 15 residues. CDR3 residues: CASSQGGQTTDTQYF. The CDR3 DNA reads as TGTGCCAGCAGCCAAGGGGGCCAAACGACAGATACGCAGTATTTT.

This clone has a handful of counts. The V call is TRBV9, the J call TRBJ2-2; 7 nucleotides align to TRBD1. The V gene's germline CDR1 is SGDLS and CDR2 YYNGEE. The CDR3 totals 16 residues. Germline trimming cut 4 bases from V and 0 bases from J; bases unmatched to any gene: 6. CDR3 DNA sequence: TGTGCCAGCAGCCAGGGACAGAGCGCGAACACCGGGGAGCTGTTTTTT. This gives the protein CASSQGQSANTGELFF.

This clone came up once. The chain couples TRBV7-9 to TRBJ1-2; 9 nucleotides align to TRBD1. Germline V CDR1 and CDR2: SEHNR, FQNEAQ (reference sequence). With 5 bases clipped from V and 1 base from J, the junction kept 8 bases outside the gene matches. CDR3 size: 16 residues. The CDR3 protein is CASSRRGTGNNYGYTF. The DNA of the CDR3 is TGTGCCAGCAGCCGCCGTGGGACAGGGAATAACTATGGCTACACCTTC. The whole variable domain, remainder taken from reference TRBV7-9 and TRBJ1-2, is DTGVSQNPRHKITKRGQNVTFRCDPISEHNRLYWYRQTLGQGPEFLTYFQNEAQLEKSRLLSDRFSAERPKGSFSTLEIQRTEQGDSAMYLCASSRRGTGNNYGYTFGSGTRLTVV.

The chain couples TRBV5-6 to TRBJ2-7; 10 nucleotides line up with TRBD1. CDR1 SGHDT and CDR2 YYEEEE come from the germline V gene. The V and J ends lost 0 bases and 2 bases, in that order; junction bases with no gene match: 8. The CDR3 runs to 17 residues. The CDR3 region is CASSLAWDRGLTYEQYF. In DNA, the CDR3 is TGTGCCAGCAGCTTGGCCTGGGACAGGGGTCTCACCTACGAGCAGTACTTC.

V gene TRBV9 combines with J gene TRBJ2-1; 8 bases line up with TRBD2. V was clipped by 0 bases and J by 2 bases; unmatched bases: 1. This CDR3 region has 15 residues. Germline V gene lookup returns CDR1 SGDLS and CDR2 YYNGEE. CDR3 protein: CASSVAGGTYNEQFF. CDR3 DNA: TGTGCCAGCAGCGTAGCGGGGGGGACCTACAATGAGCAGTTCTTC.

This chain links TRBV27 with TRBJ1-3; the D is unclear. The CDR3 has 15 residues. V was cut by 2 bases and J by 0 bases, with 8 bases left in between. CDR1 and CDR2 from the germline V gene are MNHEY and SMNVEV (reference sequence). The CDR3, as DNA: TGTGCCAGCAGTTTAGGGCCGCTCTCTGGAAACACCATATATTTT. Its protein product is CASSLGPLSGNTIYF.

V usage is TRBV5-5 and J usage is TRBJ1-2; 7 nucleotides agree with TRBD1. This CDR3 has 13 residues. Per germline, CDR1 SGHKS and CDR2 YYEKEE (reference sequence). J gave up 5 bases and V 4 bases, and 5 bases lay outside the gene matches. For the CDR3, the DNA is TGTGCCAGCAGCGAACAGGGGTTTTATGGCTACACCTTC. Translation: CASSEQGFYGYTF.

This rearrangement joins TRBV5-1 to TRBJ1-1; D gene unclear. V was shortened by 0 bases and J by 0 bases, with 6 bases between the two germline ends. This CDR3 contains 14 residues. CDR1 is SGHRS, CDR2 YFSETQ, per germline. The CDR3 nucleotides are TGCGCCAGCAGCTTGGACGGGATGAACACTGAAGCTTTCTTT. Translation gives CASSLDGMNTEAFF.

This chain links TRBV11-2 with TRBJ1-1, with a tentative D call TRBD1 (6 bases). V lost 5 bases, J lost 6 bases, and 22 bases lay in between. The germline CDR1 and CDR2 sequences are SGHAT and FQNNGV. CDR3 length equals 16 residues. CDR3 DNA sequence: TGTGCCAGCAGCCCCCAAGCGGGGGGGCCGGGGGCTGAAGCTTTCTTT. This gives the protein CASSPQAGGPGAEAFF. Together with reference TRBV11-2 and TRBJ1-1, the CDR3 gives the full variable domain: EAGVAQSPRYKIIEKRQSVAFWCNPISGHATLYWYQQILGQGPKLLIQFQNNGVVDDSQLPKDRFSAERLKGVDSTLKIQPAKLEDSAVYLCASSPQAGGPGAEAFFGQGTRLTVV.

This clone was counted a few times. Other DNA sequences within the sample encode an identical CDR3. The V and J genes are TRBV4-1 and TRBJ1-5, with a weak D call TRBD1 (5 bases). The CDR3 length is 14 residues. The germline CDR1 and CDR2 sequences are MGHRA and YSYEKL. V lost 1 base, J lost 2 bases, and 6 bases lay in between. CDR3 bases: TGCGCCAGCAGCCAAGTAGGGGGCAATCAGCCCCAGCATTTT. Residues: CASSQVGGNQPQHF.

V and J are TRBV2 and TRBJ2-3; 13 positions agree with TRBD2. Germline CDR1 reads SNHLY; CDR2 reads FYNNEI. This CDR3 comprises 15 residues. The J segment lost 2 bases and the V segment lost 6 bases, leaving 2 bases of the junction unmatched. This CDR3 is CASRTSGGHTDTQYF. The CDR3, as DNA: TGTGCCAGCAGGACTAGCGGGGGGCACACAGATACGCAGTATTTT. The full variable domain, completed using reference TRBV2 and TRBJ2-3, is EPEVTQTPSHQVTQMGQEVILRCVPISNHLYFYWYRQILGQKVEFLVSFYNNEISEKSEIFDDQFSVERPDGSNFTLKIRSTKLEDSAMYFCASRTSGGHTDTQYFGPGTRLTVL.

V and J are TRBV5-1 and TRBJ1-6; TRBD1 agrees at 8 bases. V lost 4 bases to trimming and J lost 7 bases; unmatched junction nucleotides: 10. This CDR3 comprises 16 residues. The germline gives CDR1 SGHRS, CDR2 YFSETQ. CDR3 sequence reads: CASSPYPTGENSPLHF. CDR3 coding DNA: TGCGCCAGCAGCCCCTACCCGACAGGGGAGAATTCACCCCTCCACTTT.

The chain uses TRBV7-8 and TRBJ1-1, with 12 bases identical to TRBD1. The V segment lost 5 bases and the J segment 4 bases; nucleotides outside the gene matches: 8. CDR3 length equals 16 residues. CDR1 and CDR2 (germline): SGHVS, FQNEAQ. The CDR3 DNA is TGTGCCAGCAGCCTCCGGGACAGGGGGCATGGCACTGAAGCTTTCTTT. This sequence encodes CASSLRDRGHGTEAFF.

This chain links TRBV14 with TRBJ1-1; no firm D call. The V end lost 1 base, the J end lost 11 bases, and 8 bases lay between the germline ends. CDR3 length: 11 amino acids. The germline V gene encodes CDR1 SGHDN and CDR2 FVKESK. The CDR3 DNA is TGTGCCAGCAGCCAAGGCTGGGAGGCTTTCTTT. Translation: CASSQGWEAFF.

V usage is TRBV12-5 and J usage is TRBJ2-7; 15 positions match TRBD2. V lost 5 bases, J lost 5 bases, and 4 bases stayed unmatched. Germline lookup yields CDR1 LGHNT and CDR2 FRNRAP. This CDR3 comprises 15 residues. The CDR3 DNA follows: TGTGCTAGTGGTAAGGGACTAGCGGGGGGTAACGAGCAGTACTTC. This translates into CASGKGLAGGNEQYF.